The clone carrying this TCR beta chain was found a few times. Its antigen is not identified. Other DNA sequences in the sample encode the same CDR3. This CDR3 region has 12 residues. V lost 1 base, J lost 6 bases, and 3 bases lay in between. Germline CDR1 reads MNHEY; CDR2 reads SMNVEV (reference sequence). RNA extraction was followed by reverse transcription into cDNA, which acted as the sequencing template. The table came from immunoSEQ multiplex PCR; TCRdb's copy has only in-frame clones and leaves some out. The repertoire holds hundreds of thousands of clones, more than 55% seen once, with more than 0.95% in the top ten. This sample is part of a study of CD8+ T cells in alopecia areata. Study summary: Patients took tofacitinib for 6 to 18 months, followed by 6 drug-free months. Scalp area affected, as a percentage, set the severity score of treated patients. Study-level results: One nonresponder makes the tie between baseline CD8+ expansion and response uncertain. Treatment with tofacitinib significantly lowered scalp clonality and reduced expanded CD8+ clones among the top 100.

The treatment: oral pan-JAK inhibitor, 5-10 mg twice daily. J is TRBJ2-2 and V is TRBV27; D remains unclear. The clonotype was recovered from a human donor with alopecia areata. This sample comprised CD4+ T cells sorted from blood, obtained between weeks 43 and 45, from a patient treated with tofacitinib. The CDR3 bases are TGTGCCAGCAGTTTATATCCCGGGGAGCTGTTTTTT. Amino acids: CASSLYPGELFF.